A single sample gave rise to the 30 T cell receptor beta chains below, sequenced in a study of CD4 T cells in relation to SARS-CoV-2 and coronaviruses (dated by TCRdb to 2020 to 2023). CD4+ T cells from unexposed donors were collected before the COVID-19 pandemic (2011-2018). After roughly 11 days of culture, CD4+ T cells were isolated with the EasySep CD4+ T cell isolation kit. Antigen specificity for these receptors is unknown. Libraries were made using the immunoSEQ multiplex PCR assay. TCRdb took this table from immuneACCESS and kept in-frame rearrangements with V and J called. Such tables lack part of the clones; where checked against another copy, unresolved V genes explain under half of the gap, and the rest is unexplained. The sample table records some 16,000 clones; around four fifths of these occur just once. The leading ten clones occupy about 30% of the sample. Sequencing was performed on CD4+ T cells from PBMCs, cultured in vitro. All receptors derive from a human donor in good health.

By share, this clone counts as large. This sequence joins TRBV7-9 and TRBJ2-3, with 7 bases that match TRBD2. V lost 2 bases to trimming and J lost 2 bases; unmatched junction nucleotides: 7. CDR3 length: 16 residues. CDR1 SEHNR and CDR2 FQNEAQ come from the germline V gene (reference sequence). The CDR3 coding sequence is TGTGCCAGCAGCTTAAACCCTAGCGGCAACACAGATACGCAGTATTTT. Protein product: CASSLNPSGNTDTQYF.

This clone was detected only once. The chain employs TRBV12-3 or TRBV12-4 and TRBJ1-2, with a weak D call TRBD1 (5 bases). The CDR3 consists of 13 residues. The ends were cut back, 5 bases at V and 7 bases at J, with 14 bases in the middle. CDR3 sequence: CASSRDRGVGYTF. CDR3 DNA: TGTGCCAGCAGTCGGGACCGCGGGGTTGGCTACACCTTC.

This chain uses TRBV5-6 with TRBJ1-1, with a possible D match to TRBD1 (5 bases). The CDR3 runs to 12 residues. Trimming took 4 bases from V and 4 from J, leaving 8 bases between them. Germline lookup yields CDR1 SGHDT and CDR2 YYEEEE. The chain's CDR3 is CASSRGGTEAFF. For the CDR3, the DNA is TGTGCCAGCAGCCGGGGGGGCACTGAAGCTTTCTTT.

This clone showed up just a few times. V gene TRBV5-4 combines with J gene TRBJ1-5; the D is unclear. The CDR3 runs 15 residues. The V gene lost 0 bases and the J gene lost 0 bases, with 7 bases spanning the gap. Germline assignment: CDR1 SGHNT and CDR2 YYREEE (reference sequence). The CDR3 DNA sequence: TGTGCCAGCAGCTTGGATGGGTATAGCAATCAGCCCCAGCATTTT. Translated: CASSLDGYSNQPQHF.

The rearrangement uses TRBV11-3 and TRBJ2-5, with TRBD2 matching over 7 bases. The junction had 8 bases not matched to a gene; V was cut back by 2 bases and J by 5 bases. The germline V gene has CDR1 SGHNT and CDR2 YENEEA. The CDR3 runs 15 residues. In DNA, the CDR3 is TGTGCCAGCAGCTTAAGTCGGGGGGATTGGGAGACCCAGTACTTC. This encodes CASSLSRGDWETQYF. The full variable domain, its missing parts supplied by reference TRBV11-3 and TRBJ2-5, is EAGVVQSPRYKIIEKKQPVAFWCNPISGHNTLYWYLQNLGQGPELLIRYENEEAVDDSQLPKDRFSAERLKGVDSTLKIQPAELGDSAVYLCASSLSRGDWETQYFGPGTRLLVL.

The rearrangement links TRBV6-5 to TRBJ1-1; D unclear. CDR1 is MNHEY, CDR2 SVGAGI, per germline. Trimming stripped 4 bases from V and 3 bases from J, with 12 bases between. The CDR3 sequence is 14 residues long. CDR3 nucleotide sequence: TGTGCCAGCAGTTTCTCCCTTGGGGACACTGAAGCTTTCTTT. This sequence encodes CASSFSLGDTEAFF.

This clone is a singleton in its sample. V usage is TRBV6-5 and J usage is TRBJ2-7; 7 bases agree with TRBD1. Germline values: CDR1 MNHEY, CDR2 SVGAGI. Trimming took 5 bases from V and 2 from J; bases not matched to a gene: 6. The CDR3 consists of 14 residues. The CDR3 protein is CASSPDREPYEQYF. CDR3 in DNA: TGTGCCAGCAGTCCCGACAGGGAACCCTACGAGCAGTACTTC.

J is TRBJ1-2 and V is TRBV15; 7 nucleotides line up with TRBD1. Per germline, CDR1 LNHNV and CDR2 YYDKDF (reference sequence). Losses at the gene ends were 0 bases for V and 2 bases for J; bases not matched to a gene: 3. The CDR3 is 15 residues long. In DNA, the CDR3 is TGTGCCACCAGCAGAGATGGACAGGCGAACTATGGCTACACCTTC. Protein sequence: CATSRDGQANYGYTF.

The chain joins TRBV6-5 to TRBJ1-1; possible D gene TRBD1, 5 bases. The CDR3 has 13 residues. Trimming left V 6 bases short and J 6 bases short, with 14 bases between. CDR1 is MNHEY, CDR2 SVGAGI, per germline. CDR3 amino acids: CASSILGESEAFF. CDR3 in DNA: TGTGCCAGCAGCATATTGGGGGAATCTGAAGCTTTCTTT.

The chain is built from TRBV6-4 and TRBJ2-5, with TRBD2 matching over 11 bases. In germline, CDR1 is MRHNA, CDR2 SNTAGT. This CDR3 region has 15 residues. The V gene end was trimmed by 3 bases and the J gene end by 7 bases; junction bases not matched to a gene: 7. The DNA for the CDR3 is TGTGCCAGCAGTGAACTAGCGGGAGTAGTTGGGACCCAGTACTTC. Translation gives CASSELAGVVGTQYF.

The chain couples TRBV2 to TRBJ2-3; TRBD2 agrees at 9 bases. The CDR3 runs to 15 residues. Germline assignment: CDR1 SNHLY and CDR2 FYNNEI. J lost 2 bases, V lost 2 bases, and 2 bases had no gene match. CDR3 sequence reads: CASSESGLATDTQYF. CDR3 sequence (DNA): TGTGCCAGCAGTGAATCGGGACTAGCCACAGATACGCAGTATTTT.

This chain links TRBV6-4 with TRBJ1-5; D is uncertain. Germline V gene lookup returns CDR1 MRHNA and CDR2 SNTAGT. V was clipped by 6 bases and J by 1 base, with 13 bases between them. CDR3 size: 15 residues. The CDR3 loop is CASSPEDGSNQPQHF. The CDR3 nucleotides are TGTGCCAGCAGCCCCGAGGATGGGAGCAATCAGCCCCAGCATTTT.

This chain uses TRBV9 with TRBJ2-2, with 13 bases identical to TRBD2. From germline, CDR1 is SGDLS and CDR2 YYNGEE. There are 15 residues in the CDR3. Trimming at V came to 4 bases and at J to 6 bases, leaving 3 bases not matched to a gene. The CDR3: CASSKLAGGAGELFF. In nucleotides, the CDR3 is TGTGCCAGCAGCAAACTAGCGGGAGGGGCCGGGGAGCTGTTTTTT.

V and J are TRBV5-6 and TRBJ1-4, with D possibly matching TRBD1 (6 bases). This CDR3 is 15 amino acids long. Trimming removed 4 bases from V and 7 bases from J, with 17 bases in between. Germline loops: CDR1 SGHDT, CDR2 YYEEEE. CDR3 in DNA: TGTGCCAGCAGCCCGGGGGCTCGAGGATCTGAAAAACTGTTTTTT. Its translation is CASSPGARGSEKLFF.

This clone was seen more than once but under ten times. The chain has TRBV24-1 and TRBJ2-2; D remains ambiguous. The CDR3 extends over 17 amino acids. The germline V and J ends were trimmed by 3 bases and 2 bases, with 15 bases remaining between them. In germline, CDR1 is KGHDR, CDR2 SFDVKD. CDR3 bases: TGTGCCACCAGTGATCCCCCCGGGCGACTTAACACCGGGGAGCTGTTTTTT. It encodes CATSDPPGRLNTGELFF.

The genes are TRBV7-9 and TRBJ2-1; a weak D match, TRBD2 (6 bases). V dropped 4 bases and J dropped 9 bases, with 19 bases sitting between them. The germline V gene encodes CDR1 SEHNR and CDR2 FQNEAQ (reference sequence). The CDR3 is 15 amino acids. The CDR3 nucleotides are TGTGCCAGCAGCTCGAGGGCAGGACTAACGAGTGAGCAGTTCTTC. Protein sequence: CASSSRAGLTSEQFF.

This clone was found once. The genes are TRBV6-2 or TRBV6-3 and TRBJ2-3, with D maybe TRBD2 (5 bases). From germline, CDR1 is MNHEY and CDR2 SVGEGT. The V gene lost 6 bases and the J gene lost 12 bases, with 16 bases spanning the gap. This CDR3 is 12 amino acids long. The CDR3 sequence: CASSWPYSDQYF. The CDR3 DNA reads TGTGCCAGCAGCTGGCCCTATAGCGACCAGTATTTT.

The rearrangement uses TRBV24-1 and TRBJ2-2; TRBD1 or TRBD2 may be the D gene (5 bases each). This CDR3 comprises 16 residues. With 0 bases removed from V and 0 bases from J, the gap between germline ends came to 7 bases. In germline, CDR1 is KGHDR, CDR2 SFDVKD. In DNA form, the CDR3 reads TGTGCCACCAGTGATTTGTGGGGACCGAACACCGGGGAGCTGTTTTTT. Its translation is CATSDLWGPNTGELFF.

V gene TRBV6-1 combines with J gene TRBJ2-1; D remains unclear. CDR3 length: 15 amino acids. Trimming stripped 1 base from V and 8 bases from J, with 15 bases between. From germline, CDR1 is MNHNS and CDR2 SASEGT. DNA of the CDR3: TGTGCCAGCAGTGAAGGGGCTAAGCGAACCGATGAGCAGTTCTTC. This gives the protein CASSEGAKRTDEQFF.

The chain has TRBV27 and TRBJ1-2; D unclear. V gave up 5 bases and J gave up 3 bases, with 10 bases separating them. Germline CDR1 reads MNHEY; CDR2 reads SMNVEV (reference sequence). The CDR3 sequence is 13 residues long. The CDR3 DNA follows: TGTGCCAGCAGTCCGGACGCCTACTATGGCTACACCTTC. Residues: CASSPDAYYGYTF.

The gene calls are TRBV10-1 and TRBJ2-7; 11 bases are shared with TRBD2. The J segment lost 2 bases and the V segment lost 3 bases, leaving 3 bases of the junction unmatched. CDR1 and CDR2 (germline): WNHNN, SYGVQD (reference sequence). This CDR3 has 15 residues. The CDR3 DNA reads TGCGCCAGCAGTGATGTAGCGGGAGGGCCCTACGAGCAGTACTTC. As protein: CASSDVAGGPYEQYF.

This clone was observed a handful of times. The chain joins TRBV5-6 to TRBJ1-2; D possibly corresponds to TRBD1 (5 bases). The CDR3 length is 16 residues. Germline CDR1 SGHDT, CDR2 YYEEEE. V lost 0 bases to trimming and J lost 7 bases, with 19 bases between them. The CDR3 region is CASSLAGPLRAFGYTF. CDR3 coding DNA: TGTGCCAGCAGCTTGGCGGGACCGTTGAGGGCTTTTGGCTACACCTTC. Complete variable domain (other parts from reference TRBV5-6 and TRBJ1-2): DAGVTQSPTHLIKTRGQQVTLRCSPKSGHDTVSWYQQALGQGPQFIFQYYEEEERQRGNFPDRFSGHQFPNYSSELNVNALLLGDSALYLCASSLAGPLRAFGYTFGSGTRLTVV.

The gene calls are TRBV4-2 and TRBJ1-1; D remains ambiguous. Germline V gene data show CDR1 as LGHNA and CDR2 as YNFKEQ. V was trimmed by 1 base and J by 1 base, leaving 7 bases between them. This CDR3 contains 14 residues. CDR3 bases: TGTGCCAGCAGCCAAGGTTTGGAGAACACTGAAGCTTTCTTT. Its protein product is CASSQGLENTEAFF.

This chain connects TRBV9 to TRBJ2-7, with 11 positions matching TRBD2. The trim removed 5 bases at V and 1 base at J, leaving 14 bases unmatched. The germline CDR1 and CDR2 sequences are SGDLS and YYNGEE. This CDR3 comprises 18 residues. CDR3 nucleotide sequence: TGTGCCAGCAGTTCCCGAAGCTGGCTAGCGGGAGGATCCTACGAGCAGTACTTC. This translates into CASSSRSWLAGGSYEQYF.

The chain has TRBV15 and TRBJ1-2; 9 nucleotides line up with TRBD1. The length of the CDR3 is 16 residues. V shed 1 base, J shed 5 bases, and the junction held 8 bases outside the gene matches. Germline CDR1 is LNHNV and CDR2 is YYDKDF (reference sequence). The chain's CDR3 is CATSRALNRGPYGYTF. The CDR3 coding sequence is TGTGCCACCAGCAGAGCTCTAAACAGGGGGCCGTATGGCTACACCTTC.

This sequence joins TRBV5-1 and TRBJ1-3; D is unresolved. Germline CDR1 is SGHRS and CDR2 is YFSETQ. The CDR3 totals 16 residues. The V end was cut by 0 bases, the J end by 0 bases, with 10 bases between. The CDR3 DNA is TGCGCCAGCAGCTTGGAAGGTCTTAGCTCTGGAAACACCATATATTTT. It is translated as CASSLEGLSSGNTIYF. Full variable domain (missing parts from reference TRBV5-1 and TRBJ1-3): KAGVTQTPRYLIKTRGQQVTLSCSPISGHRSVSWYQQTPGQGLQFLFEYFSETQRNKGNFPGRFSGRQFSNSRSEMNVSTLELGDSALYLCASSLEGLSSGNTIYFGEGSWLTVV.

The gene calls are TRBV5-4 and TRBJ1-1; D is ambiguous. Trimming removed 6 bases at V and 1 base at J, with 10 bases between. Germline V gene lookup returns CDR1 SGHNT and CDR2 YYREEE (reference sequence). The CDR3 contains 13 residues. CDR3 residues: CASTLDGNTEAFF. CDR3 DNA: TGTGCCAGCACCCTCGACGGGAACACTGAAGCTTTCTTT.

The CDR3 protein is CASSQGRTASYGYTF. DNA for the CDR3: TGCGCCAGCAGCCAAGGCCGTACCGCTTCCTATGGCTACACCTTC. The chain is built from TRBV4-1 and TRBJ1-2; no firm D call. V gave up 1 base and J gave up 4 bases, with 13 bases separating them. The V gene's germline CDR1 is MGHRA and CDR2 YSYEKL. The CDR3 length is 15 residues.

The CDR3 DNA sequence: TGTGCCAGCAGTTACGGGGGTGAGACCCAGTACTTC. Translating gives CASSYGGETQYF. The V gene is TRBV6-5, the J gene TRBJ2-5; D could derive from TRBD1 or TRBD2 (5 bases each). Between the trimmed V and J ends, which lost 2 bases and 5 bases, there was a span of 6 bases. The CDR3 length is 12 residues. Germline V gives CDR1 MNHEY, CDR2 SVGAGI.

This chain joins TRBV3-1 (or the pseudogene TRBV3-2) and TRBJ2-7; 7 nucleotides match TRBD2. J gave up 12 bases and V 1 base, and 9 bases lay outside the gene matches. The germline V gene has CDR1 LGHDT and CDR2 YNNKEL (reference sequence). The CDR3 spans 13 residues. The CDR3 loop reads CASSQGSLAAVYF. The CDR3 bases are TGTGCCAGCAGCCAAGGATCGCTAGCGGCTGTGTACTTC.